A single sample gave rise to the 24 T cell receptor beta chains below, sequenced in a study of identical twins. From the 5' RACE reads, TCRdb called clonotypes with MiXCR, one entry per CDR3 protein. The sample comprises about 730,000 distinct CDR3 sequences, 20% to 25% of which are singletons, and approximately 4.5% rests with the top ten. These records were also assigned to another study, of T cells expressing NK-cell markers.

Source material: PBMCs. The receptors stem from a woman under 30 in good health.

The CDR3 nucleotides are TGTGCCAGTAGTCCGGGACTAGCGGTCCTCTCCTACGAGCAGTACTTC. This sequence encodes CASSPGLAVLSYEQYF. The rearrangement joins TRBV19 to TRBJ2-7; 11 nucleotides match TRBD2. CDR3 length equals 16 residues. Germline loops: CDR1 LNHDA, CDR2 SQIVND (reference sequence). Trimming at V came to 5 bases and at J to 0 bases, leaving 6 bases not matched to a gene.

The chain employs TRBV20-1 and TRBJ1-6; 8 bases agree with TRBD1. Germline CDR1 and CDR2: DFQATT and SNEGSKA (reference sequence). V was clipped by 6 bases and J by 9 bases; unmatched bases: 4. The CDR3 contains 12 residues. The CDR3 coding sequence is TGCAGTGCCTCAGGGGGCGGTTCACCCCTCCACTTT. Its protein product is CSASGGGSPLHF.

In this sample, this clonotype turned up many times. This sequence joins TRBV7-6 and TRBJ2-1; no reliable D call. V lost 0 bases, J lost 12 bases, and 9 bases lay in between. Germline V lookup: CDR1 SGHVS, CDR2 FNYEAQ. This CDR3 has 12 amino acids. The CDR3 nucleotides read TGTGCCAGCAGCTTAGCGAGTGGAAGGCAGTTCTTC. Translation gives CASSLASGRQFF.

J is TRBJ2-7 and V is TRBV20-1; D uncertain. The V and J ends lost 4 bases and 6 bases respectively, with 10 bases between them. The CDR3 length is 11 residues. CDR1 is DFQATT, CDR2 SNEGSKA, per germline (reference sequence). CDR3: CSANWRGEQYF. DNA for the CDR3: TGCAGTGCTAACTGGAGAGGCGAGCAGTACTTC.

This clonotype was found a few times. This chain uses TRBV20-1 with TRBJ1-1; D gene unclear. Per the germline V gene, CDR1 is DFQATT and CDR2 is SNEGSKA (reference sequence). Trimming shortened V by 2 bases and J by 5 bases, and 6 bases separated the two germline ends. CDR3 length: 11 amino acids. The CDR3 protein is CSARIPTEAFF. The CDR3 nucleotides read TGCAGTGCTAGAATTCCGACTGAAGCTTTCTTT.

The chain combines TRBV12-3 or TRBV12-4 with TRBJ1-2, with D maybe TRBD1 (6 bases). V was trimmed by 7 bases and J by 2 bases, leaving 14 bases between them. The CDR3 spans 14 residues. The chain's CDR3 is CASTMGGSNYGYTF. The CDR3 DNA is TGTGCCAGCACCATGGGGGGCAGCAACTATGGCTACACCTTC.

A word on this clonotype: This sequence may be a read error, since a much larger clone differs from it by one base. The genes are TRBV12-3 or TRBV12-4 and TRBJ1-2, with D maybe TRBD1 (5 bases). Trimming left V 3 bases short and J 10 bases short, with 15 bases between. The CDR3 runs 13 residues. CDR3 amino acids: CASSFSGGDLYTF. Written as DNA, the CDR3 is TGTGCCAGCAGTTTTTCAGGAGGGGATCTCTACACCTTC.

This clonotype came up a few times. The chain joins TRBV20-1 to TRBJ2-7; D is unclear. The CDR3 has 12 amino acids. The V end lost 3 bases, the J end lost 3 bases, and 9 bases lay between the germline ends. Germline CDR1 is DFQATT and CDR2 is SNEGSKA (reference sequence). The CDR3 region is CSARIWLYEQYF. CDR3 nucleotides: TGCAGTGCTAGGATCTGGCTCTACGAGCAGTACTTC.

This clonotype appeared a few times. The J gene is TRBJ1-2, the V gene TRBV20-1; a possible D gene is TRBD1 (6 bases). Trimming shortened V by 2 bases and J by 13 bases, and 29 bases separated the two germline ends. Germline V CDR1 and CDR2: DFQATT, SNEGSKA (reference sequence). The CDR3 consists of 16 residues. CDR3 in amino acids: CSARRTRTAVGQIGTF. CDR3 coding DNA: TGCAGTGCTAGACGGACCAGGACAGCGGTTGGGCAGATCGGCACCTTC.

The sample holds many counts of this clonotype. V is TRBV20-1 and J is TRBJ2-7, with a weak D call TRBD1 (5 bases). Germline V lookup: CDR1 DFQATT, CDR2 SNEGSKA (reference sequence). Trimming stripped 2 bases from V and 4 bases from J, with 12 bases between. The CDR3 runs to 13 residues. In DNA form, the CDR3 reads TGCAGTGCTAGAAGCAGGGTAAAGTACGAGCAGTACTTC. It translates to CSARSRVKYEQYF.

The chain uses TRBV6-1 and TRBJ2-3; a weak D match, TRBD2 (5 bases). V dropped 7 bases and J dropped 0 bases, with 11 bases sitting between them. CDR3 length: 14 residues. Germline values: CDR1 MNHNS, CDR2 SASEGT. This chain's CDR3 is CASKRGESTDTQYF. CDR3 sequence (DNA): TGTGCCAGCAAGCGTGGGGAGAGCACAGATACGCAGTATTTT.

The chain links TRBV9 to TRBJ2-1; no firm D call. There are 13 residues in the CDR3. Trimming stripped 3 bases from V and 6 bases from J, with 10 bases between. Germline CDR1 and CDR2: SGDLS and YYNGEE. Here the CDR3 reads CASSGVNANEQFF. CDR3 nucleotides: TGTGCCAGCAGCGGAGTAAATGCCAATGAGCAGTTCTTC.

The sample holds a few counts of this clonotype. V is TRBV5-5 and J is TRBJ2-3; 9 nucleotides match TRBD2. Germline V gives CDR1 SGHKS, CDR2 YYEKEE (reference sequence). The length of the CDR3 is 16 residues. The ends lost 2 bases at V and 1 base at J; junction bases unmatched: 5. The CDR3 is CASSFPAGGRTDTQYF. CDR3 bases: TGTGCCAGCAGCTTCCCAGCGGGGGGACGCACAGATACGCAGTATTTT.

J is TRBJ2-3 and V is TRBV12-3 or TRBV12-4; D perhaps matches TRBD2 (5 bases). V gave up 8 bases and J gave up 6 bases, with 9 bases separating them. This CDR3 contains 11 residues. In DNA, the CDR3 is TGTGCCAGCCGGATAGCGGATACGCAGTATTTT. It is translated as CASRIADTQYF.

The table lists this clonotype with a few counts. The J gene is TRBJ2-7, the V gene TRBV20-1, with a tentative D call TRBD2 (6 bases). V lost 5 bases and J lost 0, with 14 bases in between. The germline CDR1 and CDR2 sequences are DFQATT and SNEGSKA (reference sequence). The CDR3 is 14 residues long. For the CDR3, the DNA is TGCAGTGCTCAGCCGGGACTGCCCTCCTACGAGCAGTACTTC. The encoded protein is CSAQPGLPSYEQYF.

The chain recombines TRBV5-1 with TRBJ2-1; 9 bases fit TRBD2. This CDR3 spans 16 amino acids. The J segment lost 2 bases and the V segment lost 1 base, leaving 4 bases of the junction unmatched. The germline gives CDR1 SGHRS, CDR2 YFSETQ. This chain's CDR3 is CASSLSSSGAYNEQFF. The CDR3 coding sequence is TGCGCCAGCAGCTTGAGTTCTAGCGGGGCCTACAATGAGCAGTTCTTC.

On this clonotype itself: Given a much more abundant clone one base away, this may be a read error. The CDR3 region is CSVGKSYEQYF. The CDR3 bases are TGCAGCGTTGGAAAGTCCTACGAGCAGTACTTC. The chain is built from TRBV29-1 and TRBJ2-7; D not resolved. The germline V gene encodes CDR1 SQVTM and CDR2 ANQGSEA. The CDR3 spans 11 residues. V lost 4 bases and J 1 base, leaving 5 bases between the germline ends.

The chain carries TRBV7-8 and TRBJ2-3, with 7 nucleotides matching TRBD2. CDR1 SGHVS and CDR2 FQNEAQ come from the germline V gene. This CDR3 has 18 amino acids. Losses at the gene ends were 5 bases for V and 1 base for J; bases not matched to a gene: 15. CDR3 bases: TGTGCCAGCAGCCCACGGCGAGCGGGATGGCCCGGCACAGATACGCAGTATTTT. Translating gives CASSPRRAGWPGTDTQYF.

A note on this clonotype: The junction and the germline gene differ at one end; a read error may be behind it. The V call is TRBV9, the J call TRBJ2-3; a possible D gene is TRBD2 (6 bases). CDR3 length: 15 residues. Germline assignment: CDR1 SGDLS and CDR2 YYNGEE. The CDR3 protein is CSSSLYGTLTDTQYF. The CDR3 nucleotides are TGTTCCAGCAGCCTTTACGGGACTCTCACAGATACGCAGTATTTT.

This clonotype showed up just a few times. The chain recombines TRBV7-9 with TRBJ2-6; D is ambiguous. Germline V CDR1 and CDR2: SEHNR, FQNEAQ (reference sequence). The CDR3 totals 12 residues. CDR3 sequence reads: CAETTGANVLTF. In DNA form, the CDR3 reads TGTGCAGAAACAACTGGGGCCAACGTCCTGACTTTC.

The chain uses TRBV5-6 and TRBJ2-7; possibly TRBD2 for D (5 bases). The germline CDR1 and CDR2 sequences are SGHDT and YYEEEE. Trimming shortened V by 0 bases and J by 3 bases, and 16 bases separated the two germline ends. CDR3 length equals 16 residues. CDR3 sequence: CASSLGGLLPHYEQYF. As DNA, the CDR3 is TGTGCCAGCAGCTTGGGCGGGCTGCTCCCCCACTACGAGCAGTACTTC.

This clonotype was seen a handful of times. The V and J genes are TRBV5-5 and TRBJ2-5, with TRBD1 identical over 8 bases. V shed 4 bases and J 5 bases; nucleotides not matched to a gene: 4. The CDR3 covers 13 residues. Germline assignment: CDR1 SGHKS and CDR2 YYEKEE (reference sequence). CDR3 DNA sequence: TGTGCCAGCAGCCCGGGACAGGATGAGACCCAGTACTTC. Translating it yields CASSPGQDETQYF. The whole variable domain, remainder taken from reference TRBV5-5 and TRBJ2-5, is DAGVTQSPTHLIKTRGQQVTLRCSPISGHKSVSWYQQVLGQGPQFIFQYYEKEERGRGNFPDRFSARQFPNYSSELNVNALLLGDSALYLCASSPGQDETQYFGPGTRLLVL.

The CDR3 loop reads CASSLGDTKNIQYF. The CDR3 bases are TGCGCCAGCAGCTTGGGTGATACCAAAAACATTCAGTACTTC. This sequence joins TRBV5-1 and TRBJ2-4; D gene ambiguous. Trimming removed 0 bases from V and 2 bases from J, with 6 bases in between. The V gene's germline CDR1 is SGHRS and CDR2 YFSETQ. The CDR3 runs to 14 residues.

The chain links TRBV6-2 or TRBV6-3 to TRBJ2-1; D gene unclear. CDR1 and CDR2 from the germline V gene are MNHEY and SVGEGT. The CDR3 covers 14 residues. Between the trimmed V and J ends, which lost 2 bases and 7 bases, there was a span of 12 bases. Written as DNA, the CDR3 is TGTGCCAGCAGTTACCCGTCCGGCCGGAATGAGCAGTTCTTC. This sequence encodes CASSYPSGRNEQFF.